A selection of T cell receptor beta chains follows, all from one sample in a study of T cells after yellow fever vaccination. TCRdb reprocessed the 5' RACE reads with MiXCR, giving one entry per CDR3 protein. There are 150,000 to 200,000 distinct CDR3 sequences in the sample; 8% to 13% occur only once, and 30% to 45% lies in the top ten. The material was CD8+ T cells sorted from PBMCs, obtained 15 days after the yellow fever booster vaccination. These receptors all come from a man between 18 and 35 years old who received the YFV17D yellow fever vaccine. The CDR3 runs from the conserved cysteine through the conserved F or W.

j_call,v_call,cdr3_aa
TRBJ2-7,TRBV7-2,CASSLGPGGGYEQYF
TRBJ2-2,TRBV15,CATSQWNTGELFF
TRBJ2-3,TRBV5-1,CASRDSVADTQYF
TRBJ2-1,TRBV11-2,CASSHGTGPYNEQFF
TRBJ2-7,TRBV7-8,CASSGRVLAGGPDGEQYF
TRBJ1-1,TRBV12-3/TRBV12-4,CASRPGQGVTEAFF
TRBJ2-1,TRBV29-1,CSVETGLGVNNEQFF
TRBJ2-5,TRBV7-9,CASSGLGLQETQYF
TRBJ2-5,TRBV12-3/TRBV12-4,CASSPDQYQETQYF
TRBJ2-1,TRBV27,CASSSETKTNEQFF
TRBJ2-7,TRBV7-2,CASSLDSSLGSWEQYF
TRBJ1-2,TRBV29-1,CSVELRSSYGYTF
TRBJ1-1,TRBV5-1,CASSLAPGQNTEAFF
TRBJ1-2,TRBV27,CASSLRGWSNYGYTF
TRBJ2-5,TRBV12-3/TRBV12-4,CASSFGVAGGQETQYF
TRBJ2-6,TRBV6-2/TRBV6-3,CASSGTVLSSGANVLTF
TRBJ1-2,TRBV7-9,CASSLVYRGTGNYGYTF
TRBJ2-2,TRBV12-3/TRBV12-4,CASSVAGGHTGELYF
TRBJ2-7,TRBV6-2/TRBV6-3,CASSYSNEQYF
TRBJ1-1,TRBV4-3,CASSQILLNTEAFF
TRBJ2-5,TRBV5-6,CASSLVTGRETQYF
TRBJ2-1,TRBV12-5,CASVTMSSYNEQFF
TRBJ2-1,TRBV5-4,CASSLAGTNVGQFF
TRBJ2-1,TRBV11-2,CASSLPLGSGGVNEQFF
TRBJ2-1,TRBV19,CASSRRSTDEQFF
TRBJ2-7,TRBV29-1,CSVEDRVSSEQYF
TRBJ2-1,TRBV29-1,CSVVPPGMGNEQFF
TRBJ2-5,TRBV4-2,CASSQDIGTILGETQYF
TRBJ2-3,TRBV4-3,CASSQHGRTDTQYF
TRBJ1-4,TRBV9,CASSPTGGLSNEKLFF
TRBJ1-6,TRBV6-2/TRBV6-3,CASSYNGDSPLHF
TRBJ2-4,TRBV4-1,CASSHPGTGSPNIQYF
TRBJ2-1,TRBV3-1,CASSSRSRGTSGTKNEQFF
TRBJ2-2,TRBV12-3/TRBV12-4,CASKGAGELFF
TRBJ1-1,TRBV7-6,CASSPSIGAARTTEAFF
TRBJ1-5,TRBV6-5,CASRPFSQGLGNQPQHF
TRBJ1-5,TRBV10-3,CAISEHGGNQPQHF
TRBJ2-2,TRBV10-3,CAISPDRGMNTGELFF
TRBJ2-2,TRBV6-5,CASSYEQGDTGELFF
TRBJ1-1,TRBV7-3,CASSLGTGLNTEAFF
TRBJ2-7,TRBV7-9,CASSFPGQGYDEQYF